Listed here are 26 T cell receptor beta chains from one sample, sequenced in a study of OX40 agonist ivuxolimab in advanced cancers. Profiling relied on immunoSEQ multiplex PCR, and the TCRdb table lists in-frame clones only, not all of them. The sample includes approximately 75,000 clones, around 85% of them seen just once. Here the sequenced sample was CD4+ or CD8+ T cells sorted from blood, taken in a trial of the OX40 agonist ivuxolimab. All receptors come from an adult with an advanced solid tumor such as melanoma, head and neck, liver or kidney cancer.

The chain is built from TRBV5-1 and TRBJ2-3, with 8 bases aligning to TRBD2. V lost 2 bases, J lost 8 bases, and 4 bases stayed unmatched. The CDR3 extends over 13 amino acids. Germline V gene lookup returns CDR1 SGHRS and CDR2 YFSETQ. The CDR3 here is CASSLAGDGTQYF. CDR3 nucleotide sequence: TGCGCCAGCAGCTTAGCGGGGGATGGTACGCAGTATTTT.

The genes are TRBV18 and TRBJ1-1; no reliable D call. The germline CDR1 and CDR2 sequences are KGHSH and LQKENI. This CDR3 has 15 amino acids. Trimming cost V 7 bases and J 5 bases, with 20 bases left between them. The CDR3 here is CASFTSVWVGTEAFF. In DNA form, the CDR3 reads TGTGCCAGCTTTACCTCGGTGTGGGTGGGTACTGAAGCTTTCTTT.

The chain uses TRBV19 and TRBJ2-5, with no clear D. The CDR3 contains 13 residues. From germline, CDR1 is LNHDA and CDR2 SQIVND (reference sequence). Trimming removed 4 bases at V and 5 bases at J, with 11 bases between. CDR3 sequence: CASSTPPLETQYF. For the CDR3, the DNA is TGTGCCAGTAGTACACCCCCCCTGGAGACCCAGTACTTC.

The chain couples TRBV7-2 to TRBJ2-5; D uncertain. Germline CDR1 and CDR2: SGHTA and FQGNSA. The V end was cut by 1 base, the J end by 9 bases, with 6 bases between. The CDR3 has 11 amino acids. The CDR3 protein is CASSLDGPQYF. The CDR3 DNA reads TGTGCCAGCAGCTTAGACGGTCCCCAGTACTTC.

V and J are TRBV2 and TRBJ1-1, with TRBD1 matching 8 bases. The CDR3 extends over 15 amino acids. Per the germline V gene, CDR1 is SNHLY and CDR2 is FYNNEI. Trimming cost V 4 bases and J 4 bases; bases outside gene matches: 8. The CDR3 DNA is TGTGCCAGCAGTGCCGGCAGGGGGCGCGTCACTGAAGCTTTCTTT. Protein: CASSAGRGRVTEAFF.

About this clone: Its ends do not fully match the called genes, so a read error is possible. The rearrangement joins TRBV7-7 to TRBJ2-3, with D perhaps matching TRBD2 (6 bases). The CDR3 spans 14 residues. Germline V CDR1 and CDR2: SSHAT, FNYEAQ (reference sequence). The CDR3 loop reads CASSPQGAGDTQYF. The CDR3 DNA reads as TGTGCTAGCAGCCCCCAGGGAGCGGGCGATACGCAGTATTTT.

This clone has a single count. V is TRBV2 and J is TRBJ1-4, with D uncertain. The V and J ends lost 5 bases and 0 bases respectively, with 10 bases between them. Looked up from germline, CDR1 is SNHLY and CDR2 is FYNNEI. The CDR3 is made up of 15 amino acids. CDR3 sequence: CASSYVGTTNEKLFF. CDR3 coding DNA: TGTGCCAGCAGTTACGTAGGGACAACTAATGAAAAACTGTTTTTT.

This clone has only a few counts. V usage is TRBV5-1 and J usage is TRBJ1-6; no definite D call. Trimming shortened V by 1 base and J by 8 bases, and 13 bases separated the two germline ends. The CDR3 loop spans 15 amino acids. Per the germline V gene, CDR1 is SGHRS and CDR2 is YFSETQ. The CDR3 DNA reads TGCGCCAGCAGCTTGACGACACCCGCGGATTCACCCCTCCACTTT. It codes for CASSLTTPADSPLHF.

The rearrangement joins TRBV5-1 to TRBJ1-1; D is possibly TRBD1 (5 bases). There are 14 residues in the CDR3. Between the trimmed V and J ends, which lost 0 bases and 3 bases, there was a span of 9 bases. Germline V gives CDR1 SGHRS, CDR2 YFSETQ. As DNA, the CDR3 is TGCGCCAGCAGCTTGGCGACAGAGGACACTGAAGCTTTCTTT. Amino acid sequence: CASSLATEDTEAFF.

This chain links TRBV27 with TRBJ2-2, with TRBD1 matching 8 bases. The CDR3 contains 16 residues. V gave up 1 base and J gave up 4 bases; unmatched junction bases: 5. Per germline, CDR1 MNHEY and CDR2 SMNVEV (reference sequence). CDR3 bases: TGTGCCAGCAGTTTATTCCCCAGGGGGCGCACCGGGGAGCTGTTTTTT. This encodes CASSLFPRGRTGELFF.

The chain joins TRBV6-1 to TRBJ2-1; TRBD2 agrees at 9 bases. Germline-derived CDR1 and CDR2 are MNHNS and SASEGT. CDR3 length equals 17 residues. V was pared by 3 bases and J by 0 bases, with 6 bases of the junction left unmatched. As DNA, the CDR3 is TGTGCCAGCAGTGAGGTAGCGGGGGCGTCCTCCTACAATGAGCAGTTCTTC. This codes for CASSEVAGASSYNEQFF.

The J gene is TRBJ1-6, the V gene TRBV28, with D perhaps matching TRBD1 (5 bases). CDR1 is MDHEN and CDR2 is SYDVKM in the germline V gene. There are 15 residues in the CDR3. V gave up 7 bases and J gave up 6 bases, with 16 bases separating them. CDR3 DNA sequence: TGTGCCAGCAACCGAGGGGCCTCTCGTAATTCACCCCTCCACTTT. Translated: CASNRGASRNSPLHF.

The chain joins TRBV9 to TRBJ2-6; D may match TRBD1 or TRBD2 (5 bases each). CDR1 SGDLS and CDR2 YYNGEE come from the germline V gene. The CDR3 sequence is 15 residues long. Trimming left V 4 bases short and J 0 bases short, with 8 bases between. The CDR3, as DNA: TGTGCCAGCAGCCTTGGGGGCTCTGGGGCCAACGTCCTGACTTTC. Its protein is CASSLGGSGANVLTF.

This chain joins TRBV27 and TRBJ1-2; tentative D call: TRBD1 (5 bases). The CDR3 covers 15 residues. The V gene's germline CDR1 is MNHEY and CDR2 SMNVEV (reference sequence). Trimming stripped 0 bases from V and 0 bases from J, with 8 bases between. The DNA for the CDR3 is TGTGCCAGCAGTTTATCTGGGGACCCTAACTATGGCTACACCTTC. Residues: CASSLSGDPNYGYTF.

The genes are TRBV7-2 and TRBJ2-3; 7 positions match TRBD2. J gave up 1 base and V 1 base, and 2 bases lay outside the gene matches. The CDR3 sequence is 15 residues long. Germline CDR1 SGHTA, CDR2 FQGNSA. CDR3 protein: CASSLVRGGTDTQYF. Here the CDR3 DNA reads TGTGCCAGCAGCTTAGTTCGGGGGGGCACAGATACGCAGTATTTT.

V gene TRBV5-1 combines with J gene TRBJ2-1, with 10 bases that match TRBD2. The CDR3 consists of 15 residues. Losses at the gene ends were 4 bases for V and 8 bases for J; bases not matched to a gene: 9. Germline V gives CDR1 SGHRS, CDR2 YFSETQ. The CDR3 protein is CASSAGTSVSDEQFF. Here the CDR3 DNA reads TGCGCCAGCAGCGCAGGGACTAGCGTAAGCGATGAGCAGTTCTTC.

The chain carries TRBV7-2 and TRBJ2-3; 10 bases map to TRBD2. Germline V CDR1 and CDR2: SGHTA, FQGNSA. The CDR3 has 18 residues. V lost 7 bases and J lost 3; bases outside the gene matches: 16. CDR3 nucleotide sequence: TGTGCCAGCATCCCGGGTCCAGCGGGGGGGCCGATTACAGATACGCAGTATTTT. Its translation is CASIPGPAGGPITDTQYF.

This chain links TRBV7-3 with TRBJ2-1; 8 nucleotides line up with TRBD1. Looked up from germline, CDR1 is SGHTA and CDR2 is FQGTGA. The CDR3 totals 14 residues. J was trimmed by 12 bases and V by 0 bases; bases with no gene match: 7. Here the CDR3 reads CASSLTGPDRGQFF. CDR3 in DNA: TGTGCCAGCAGCTTAACGGGTCCTGACAGGGGGCAGTTCTTC.

The V call is TRBV19, the J call TRBJ2-5, with a weak D call TRBD2 (7 bases). CDR1 is LNHDA and CDR2 is SQIVND in the germline V gene (reference sequence). This CDR3 has 17 residues. Trimming stripped 3 bases from V and 0 bases from J, with 17 bases between. CDR3 amino acids: CASSIGGAGEDQETQYF. CDR3 nucleotides: TGTGCCAGTAGTATTGGGGGGGCAGGGGAGGACCAAGAGACCCAGTACTTC.

The CDR3 protein is CASSPDPSRSDTQYF. The CDR3 DNA reads as TGTGCCAGCAGCCCTGATCCCTCCCGTTCAGATACGCAGTATTTT. The V call is TRBV5-6, the J call TRBJ2-3; D uncertain. From germline, CDR1 is SGHDT and CDR2 YYEEEE. The V end was cut by 4 bases, the J end by 4 bases, with 16 bases between. The CDR3 totals 15 residues. The full variable domain, in which reference TRBV5-6 and TRBJ2-3 provide the parts outside the CDR3, is DAGVTQSPTHLIKTRGQQVTLRCSPKSGHDTVSWYQQALGQGPQFIFQYYEEEERQRGNFPDRFSGHQFPNYSSELNVNALLLGDSALYLCASSPDPSRSDTQYFGPGTRLTVL.

CDR3 nucleotides: TGTGCCAGCAGTCCCTCCCCGGGGGACTACTCCTACGAGCAGTACTTC. This gives the protein CASSPSPGDYSYEQYF. The rearrangement joins TRBV27 to TRBJ2-7; 7 nucleotides align to TRBD2. Germline V gene data show CDR1 as MNHEY and CDR2 as SMNVEV (reference sequence). The length of the CDR3 is 16 residues. Losses at the gene ends were 5 bases for V and 0 bases for J; bases not matched to a gene: 10.

In the case of this clone: This same CDR3 is encoded by further DNA sequences in the sample. The rearrangement joins TRBV30 to TRBJ2-1; 8 positions agree with TRBD2. V lost 3 bases to trimming and J lost 3 bases; unmatched junction nucleotides: 1. Germline loops: CDR1 GTSNPN, CDR2 SVGIG (reference sequence). This CDR3 spans 13 amino acids. The CDR3 coding sequence is TGTGCCTGGAGCCGGGGGGGCTACAATGAGCAGTTCTTC. Protein sequence: CAWSRGGYNEQFF.

The chain recombines TRBV6-5 with TRBJ1-3, with D possibly matching TRBD1 (6 bases). The CDR3 runs 15 residues. V was shortened by 2 bases and J by 4 bases, with 12 bases between the two germline ends. In germline, CDR1 is MNHEY, CDR2 SVGAGI. The CDR3 sequence is CASSYPDRTGNTIYF. CDR3 coding DNA: TGTGCCAGCAGTTACCCCGACAGGACGGGAAACACCATATATTTT.

The rearrangement joins TRBV5-1 to TRBJ2-1; 11 bases line up with TRBD2. After removal of 4 bases from V and 3 bases from J, the junction contained 3 bases not matched to a gene. The CDR3 contains 15 residues. From germline, CDR1 is SGHRS and CDR2 YFSETQ. CDR3 sequence reads: CASSTLAGGYNEQFF. CDR3 in DNA: TGCGCCAGCAGCACCCTAGCGGGGGGCTACAATGAGCAGTTCTTC.

The V call is TRBV11-1, the J call TRBJ1-2, with D possibly being TRBD1 (6 bases). Germline V gene sequence: CDR1 SGHAT, CDR2 FQDESV (reference sequence). The V end lost 4 bases, the J end lost 7 bases, and 13 bases lay between the germline ends. This CDR3 comprises 13 residues. As DNA, the CDR3 is TGTGCCAGCAGCTCACAGGGCCAGGGTGGCTACACCTTC. It is translated as CASSSQGQGGYTF.

The chain joins TRBV11-2 to TRBJ1-1; possibly TRBD1 for D (6 bases). The CDR3 extends over 14 amino acids. Germline V gene lookup returns CDR1 SGHAT and CDR2 FQNNGV. The V gene lost 2 bases and the J gene lost 1 base, with 8 bases spanning the gap. In DNA, the CDR3 is TGTGCCAGCAGCTTATTACAGGGGAACACTGAAGCTTTCTTT. Its protein is CASSLLQGNTEAFF.